This T cell receptor beta chain came from a study of metastatic and nonmetastatic thyroid tumors. Study details: It was across blood and tumor or nodule tissue from malignant and benign thyroid patients that repertoires were compared.

Before thyroid surgery, none of the patients had received any treatment. TCRdb ran MiXCR on the PCR reads. The data hold tens of thousands of clones, with approximately 13% observed a single time. This clone was observed at least ten times. Germline-derived CDR1 and CDR2 are SGHTA and FQGTGA. CDR3 length equals 17 residues. V lost 5 bases, J lost 4 bases, and 8 bases stayed unmatched. The sequencing input was tumor tissue. The chain carries TRBV7-3 and TRBJ2-5; 15 nucleotides align to TRBD2. The clonotype comes from a female donor with papillary thyroid cancer or a benign thyroid nodule (not recorded which). Some clones in this sample may be carry-over from other donors' samples. The CDR3 DNA reads TGTGCCAGCAGCAGGGGGACTAGCGGGAGGAGCGGAGAGACCCAGTACTTC. Translating it yields CASSRGTSGRSGETQYF. Variable domain in full (rest from reference TRBV7-3 and TRBJ2-5): GAGVSQTPSNKVTEKGKYVELRCDPISGHTALYWYRQSLGQGPEFLIYFQGTGAADDSGLPNDRFFAVRPEGSVSTLKIQRTERGDSAVYLCASSRGTSGRSGETQYFGPGTRLLVL.